These 4 T cell receptor beta chains came from one sample sequenced in a study of blood T cell repertoires in COVID-19 (dated by TCRdb to 2018 to 2020). Libraries were built with the immunoSEQ multiplex PCR assay. TCRdb limited this immuneACCESS table to in-frame rearrangements with V and J called. A share of clones is missing; checked studies link under half to unresolved V genes, and the rest is unexplained. This sample holds under 75,000 clones; more than 85% were observed only once. Around 4.6% of the sample belongs to the ten largest clones. Sequencing was performed on peripheral blood. Every receptor here comes from a middle-aged man with active COVID-19.

The rearrangement links TRBV28 to TRBJ2-3; 12 nucleotides agree with TRBD2. After removal of 5 bases from V and 5 bases from J, the junction contained 11 bases not matched to a gene. The CDR3 totals 17 residues. Germline V lookup: CDR1 MDHEN, CDR2 SYDVKM. In DNA form, the CDR3 reads TGTGCCAGCAGTAGGCCTAGCGGGAGGGGCGGGGGAGATACGCAGTATTTT. This codes for CASSRPSGRGGGDTQYF.

The chain is built from TRBV5-4 and TRBJ2-1; 7 bases match TRBD1. CDR3 length equals 19 residues. Trimming at V came to 0 bases and at J to 6 bases, leaving 18 bases not matched to a gene. Germline V gene data show CDR1 as SGHNT and CDR2 as YYREEE (reference sequence). Written as DNA, the CDR3 is TGTGCCAGCAGCTTGGGGCTCTCCGGGACAGACTTTGCCACCAATGAGCAGTTCTTC. Translation: CASSLGLSGTDFATNEQFF.

The V call is TRBV4-1, the J call TRBJ2-5; D not certain. The CDR3 loop spans 13 amino acids. Germline V lookup: CDR1 MGHRA, CDR2 YSYEKL. The V end was cut by 1 base, the J end by 5 bases, with 8 bases between. For the CDR3, the DNA is TGCGCCAGCAGCCAAGGCATCCAGGAGACCCAGTACTTC. Translating gives CASSQGIQETQYF.

This clone was detected once. This chain uses TRBV4-1 with TRBJ2-1; TRBD1 matches 9 bases. Germline assignment: CDR1 MGHRA and CDR2 YSYEKL. CDR3 size: 16 residues. Unmatched junction bases numbered 9, after V lost 4 bases and J lost 5 bases. CDR3 residues: CASSLPGQGRHNEQFF. The DNA for the CDR3 is TGCGCCAGCAGCCTGCCCGGACAGGGGCGACACAATGAGCAGTTCTTC.